Sequencing of this TCR beta chain was carried out in a study of immune evolution from preneoplasia to lung adenocarcinoma. The V and J ends lost 5 bases and 1 base respectively, with 11 bases between them. The CDR3 length is 14 residues. Germline CDR1 MNHEY, CDR2 SMNVEV (reference sequence). Some clones are missing from TCRdb's copy, which holds only in-frame ones; the method was immunoSEQ multiplex PCR. Of approximately 2,800 clones in the sample, 81% were seen once. Sample: FFPE adjacent normal lung tissue. The clonotype originates from a person aged 55-79 years with lung adenocarcinoma. The chain has TRBV27 and TRBJ1-1; maybe TRBD1 (6 bases). The CDR3 DNA follows: TGTGCCAGCAGTCTAAAGACAGGGAACACTGAAGCTTTCTTT. It encodes CASSLKTGNTEAFF.